This record concerns one TCR beta chain sequence. Some clones are missing from TCRdb's copy, which holds only in-frame ones; the method was immunoSEQ multiplex PCR. The data show 37,000 or so clones, with 82% seen just once and roughly 18% held by the top ten. In germline, CDR1 is SGHRS, CDR2 YFSETQ. The CDR3 covers 14 residues. Between the trimmed V and J ends, which lost 7 bases and 4 bases, there was a span of 12 bases. The data belong to a study of PD-L1 blockade in urothelial cancer. The origin of this receptor is a man aged 60 to 69 with urothelial cancer. This chain links TRBV5-1 with TRBJ2-6; D is unclear. The specimen was PBMCs, collected around atezolizumab (anti-PD-L1) treatment. This CDR3 is CASRRSTGANVLTF. In DNA, the CDR3 is TGCGCCAGCCGCCGGTCCACCGGGGCCAACGTCCTGACTTTC. The full variable domain, rest sourced from reference TRBV5-1 and TRBJ2-6, is KAGVTQTPRYLIKTRGQQVTLSCSPISGHRSVSWYQQTPGQGLQFLFEYFSETQRNKGNFPGRFSGRQFSNSRSEMNVSTLELGDSALYLCASRRSTGANVLTFGAGSRLTVL.